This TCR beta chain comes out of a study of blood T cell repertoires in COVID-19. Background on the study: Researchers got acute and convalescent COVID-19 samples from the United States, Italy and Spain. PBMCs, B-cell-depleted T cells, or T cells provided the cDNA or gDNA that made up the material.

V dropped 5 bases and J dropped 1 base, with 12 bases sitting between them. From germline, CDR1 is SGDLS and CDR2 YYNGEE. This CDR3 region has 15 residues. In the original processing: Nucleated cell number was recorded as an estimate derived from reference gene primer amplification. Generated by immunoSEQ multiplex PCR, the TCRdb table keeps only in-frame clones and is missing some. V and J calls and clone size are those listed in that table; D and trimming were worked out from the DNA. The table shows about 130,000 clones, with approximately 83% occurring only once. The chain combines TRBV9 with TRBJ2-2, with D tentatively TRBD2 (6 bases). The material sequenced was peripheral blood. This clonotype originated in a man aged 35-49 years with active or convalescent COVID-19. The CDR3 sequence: CASSEGGLNTGELFF. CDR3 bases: TGTGCCAGCAGTGAGGGAGGATTGAACACCGGGGAGCTGTTTTTT.